Listed here are 10 T cell receptor beta chains from one sample, sequenced in a study of OX40 agonist ivuxolimab in advanced cancers. The protocol was immunoSEQ multiplex PCR, while the TCRdb copy is restricted to in-frame clones and leaves out a portion. This sample has about 32,000 clones, with approximately 90% found just once. Material: CD4+ or CD8+ T cells sorted from blood, obtained in a trial of the OX40 agonist ivuxolimab. The source is an adult with an advanced solid tumor such as melanoma, head and neck, liver or kidney cancer.

The chain links TRBV2 to TRBJ2-5; possibly TRBD1 for D (6 bases). The germline CDR1 and CDR2 sequences are SNHLY and FYNNEI. The CDR3 is 14 amino acids. V was pared by 3 bases and J by 3 bases, with 11 bases between. CDR3 DNA: TGTGCCAGCAGTGAGGACAGTTCGGAAGAGACCCAGTACTTC. Translated, it gives CASSEDSSEETQYF.

The chain combines TRBV7-9 with TRBJ1-4; no reliable D call. Trimming removed 5 bases at V and 4 bases at J, with 5 bases between. CDR3 length: 12 residues. Germline V gene data show CDR1 as SEHNR and CDR2 as FQNEAQ (reference sequence). CDR3 nucleotides: TGTGCCAGCAGCCTTAATAATGAAAAACTGTTTTTT. This codes for CASSLNNEKLFF.

The chain recombines TRBV11-2 with TRBJ2-7, with D perhaps TRBD2 (5 bases). CDR3 size: 13 residues. Trimming removed 6 bases at V and 1 base at J, with 10 bases between. Germline assignment: CDR1 SGHAT and CDR2 FQNNGV. CDR3 coding DNA: TGTGCCAGCAGAGAGGGAGTTTCCTACGAGCAGTACTTC. Residues: CASREGVSYEQYF.

V gene TRBV12-2 combines with J gene TRBJ2-3; the D call of TRBD2 is as the table states it, not checked on the DNA. TRBV12-2 has pseudogene status. The CDR3 length is 15 residues. CDR3 sequence: CASRYVGGRGDTQYF. As DNA, the CDR3 is TGTGCAAGTCGCTACGTAGGCGGGAGGGGAGATACGCAGTATTTT.

The chain employs TRBV28 and TRBJ2-7, with 9 bases fitting TRBD1. Germline CDR1 is MDHEN and CDR2 is SYDVKM. This CDR3 has 13 amino acids. Unmatched junction bases numbered 9, after V lost 6 bases and J lost 9 bases. CDR3 residues: CASSPGTGYGQYF. The CDR3, as DNA: TGTGCCAGCAGCCCCGGGACAGGGTATGGGCAGTACTTC.

This chain joins TRBV13 and TRBJ2-7; D remains unclear. Trimming pared 6 bases from V and 6 bases from J, leaving 12 bases between. CDR3 length equals 12 residues. Per the germline V gene, CDR1 is PRHDT and CDR2 is FYEKMQ (reference sequence). CDR3 sequence reads: CASRKDLGEQYF. In DNA form, the CDR3 reads TGTGCCAGCAGGAAAGACTTAGGCGAGCAGTACTTC.

This clone was recorded only once. The chain carries TRBV6-6 and TRBJ2-7; possibly TRBD1 or TRBD2 for D (5 bases each). V dropped 1 base and J dropped 0 bases, with 7 bases sitting between them. Looked up from germline, CDR1 is MNHNY and CDR2 is SVGAGI (reference sequence). This CDR3 has 14 amino acids. DNA of the CDR3: TGTGCCAGCAGTTACTGGGGGAGCTCCTACGAGCAGTACTTC. This translates into CASSYWGSSYEQYF.

The gene calls are TRBV9 and TRBJ2-1; the match to TRBD2 covers 14 bases. This CDR3 is built from 17 residues. Germline V CDR1 and CDR2: SGDLS, YYNGEE. V was clipped by 4 bases and J by 6 bases; unmatched bases: 9. The CDR3 loop is CASSPPGLAGVANEQFF. The CDR3 region has the DNA TGTGCCAGCAGCCCCCCGGGACTAGCGGGAGTCGCCAATGAGCAGTTCTTC.

This chain joins TRBV18 and TRBJ2-2, with D maybe TRBD2 (5 bases). V lost 0 bases to trimming and J lost 4 bases, with 12 bases between them. The CDR3 sequence is 16 residues long. CDR1 is KGHSH, CDR2 LQKENI, per germline. CDR3: CASSPPMGVGTGELFF. The CDR3 DNA follows: TGTGCCAGCTCACCACCGATGGGAGTGGGCACCGGGGAGCTGTTTTTT.

The chain has TRBV9 and TRBJ2-1; D is ambiguous. The V and J ends lost 3 bases and 4 bases respectively, with 17 bases between them. This CDR3 comprises 16 residues. Looked up from germline, CDR1 is SGDLS and CDR2 is YYNGEE. CDR3 nucleotide sequence: TGTGCCAGCAGCGATAGCCCCCAAGGAGCATACAATGAGCAGTTCTTC. Translating it yields CASSDSPQGAYNEQFF.